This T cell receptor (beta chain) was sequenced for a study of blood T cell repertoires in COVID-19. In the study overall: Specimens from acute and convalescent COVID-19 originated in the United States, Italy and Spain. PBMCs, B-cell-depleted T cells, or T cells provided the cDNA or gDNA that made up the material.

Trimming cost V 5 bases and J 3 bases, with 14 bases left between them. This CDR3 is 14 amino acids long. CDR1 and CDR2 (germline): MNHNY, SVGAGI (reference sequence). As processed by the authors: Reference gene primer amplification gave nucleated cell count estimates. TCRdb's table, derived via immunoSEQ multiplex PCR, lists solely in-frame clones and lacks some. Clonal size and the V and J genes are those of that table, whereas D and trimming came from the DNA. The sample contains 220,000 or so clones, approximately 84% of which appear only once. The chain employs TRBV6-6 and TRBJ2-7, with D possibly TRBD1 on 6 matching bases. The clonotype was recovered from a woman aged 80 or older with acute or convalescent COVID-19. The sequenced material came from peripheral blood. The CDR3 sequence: CASSRTAVNYEQYF. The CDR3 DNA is TGTGCCAGCAGTCGGACAGCAGTTAACTACGAGCAGTACTTC.